The next 14 T cell receptor beta chains were all read from a single sample in a study of T cell responses to AZD1222 COVID-19 vaccine. The method was immunoSEQ multiplex PCR; TCRdb's version includes in-frame clones alone and lacks a portion of them. This table holds some 130,000 clones, approximately 92% found once. This specimen was peripheral blood, taken 28 days after the second AZD1222 dose. These receptors all come from an adult who received the AZD1222 COVID-19 vaccine.

The chain joins TRBV7-3 to TRBJ1-2, with a possible D match to TRBD1 (5 bases). Germline loops: CDR1 SGHTA, CDR2 FQGTGA. V was cut by 2 bases and J by 5 bases, with 21 bases left in between. This CDR3 spans 17 amino acids. CDR3 residues: CASSLFGGGGDDYGYTF. The DNA of the CDR3 is TGTGCCAGCAGCTTATTTGGTGGAGGAGGGGACGATTATGGCTACACCTTC.

This clone was seen repeatedly, ten times or more. The chain carries TRBV7-8 and TRBJ2-7; 8 bases are a match to TRBD1. CDR3 length: 15 amino acids. Trimming took 5 bases from V and 1 from J; bases not matched to a gene: 7. Germline CDR1 reads SGHVS; CDR2 reads FQNEAQ. The CDR3 spells CASSIRQGPSYEQYF. The CDR3 DNA reads as TGTGCCAGCAGCATAAGACAGGGGCCTTCCTACGAGCAGTACTTC.

The chain's CDR3 is CASSTLKTVPPGSPLHF. The CDR3 DNA sequence: TGTGCCAGTAGTACACTGAAGACAGTACCCCCCGGATCACCCCTCCACTTT. The chain carries TRBV19 and TRBJ1-6; a possible D gene is TRBD1 (5 bases). Trimming removed 4 bases from V and 10 bases from J, with 23 bases in between. The germline V gene encodes CDR1 LNHDA and CDR2 SQIVND (reference sequence). The CDR3 consists of 17 residues.

The chain links TRBV4-1 to TRBJ1-1; 7 nucleotides align to TRBD1. V was clipped by 4 bases and J by 8 bases; unmatched bases: 13. Per germline, CDR1 MGHRA and CDR2 YSYEKL. CDR3 length: 15 residues. The CDR3 bases are TGCGCCAGCAGCCTCACTCGGGACAGTACTCGGGAAGCTTTCTTT. Its translation is CASSLTRDSTREAFF.

This clone was detected a few times. This rearrangement joins TRBV7-2 to TRBJ1-2; TRBD1 matches 7 bases. The V segment lost 0 bases and the J segment 8 bases; nucleotides outside the gene matches: 9. Germline CDR1 is SGHTA and CDR2 is FQGNSA. CDR3 length: 15 amino acids. The CDR3, as DNA: TGTGCCAGCAGCTTAGCGGTCCAGGGGGATAAAGGCTACACCTTC. It is translated as CASSLAVQGDKGYTF.

The chain employs TRBV2 and TRBJ1-1; D call uncertain. The V gene's germline CDR1 is SNHLY and CDR2 FYNNEI. The V end lost 2 bases, the J end lost 7 bases, and 5 bases lay between the germline ends. This CDR3 has 11 amino acids. The CDR3 bases are TGTGCCAGCAGTGAACCGTTTGAAGCTTTCTTT. This encodes CASSEPFEAFF.

This chain's CDR3 is CAWKVAGLTKTEAFF. CDR3 DNA sequence: TGTGCCTGGAAAGTGGCCGGGTTGACCAAGACTGAAGCTTTCTTT. This chain uses TRBV30 with TRBJ1-1, with unresolved D. The germline V gene has CDR1 GTSNPN and CDR2 SVGIG (reference sequence). Trimming removed 4 bases from V and 5 bases from J, with 20 bases in between. The CDR3 has 15 amino acids.

The V call is TRBV19, the J call TRBJ1-1; D call uncertain. The germline CDR1 and CDR2 sequences are LNHDA and SQIVND (reference sequence). The germline V and J ends were trimmed by 2 bases and 6 bases, with 16 bases remaining between them. The CDR3 loop spans 15 amino acids. CDR3 amino acids: CASSIFQEGTAEAFF. The CDR3 nucleotides are TGTGCCAGTAGTATATTTCAGGAGGGTACAGCTGAAGCTTTCTTT.

V usage is TRBV7-3 and J usage is TRBJ1-1, with no clear D. CDR1 is SGHTA, CDR2 FQGTGA, per germline. Trimming pared 5 bases from V and 4 bases from J, leaving 11 bases between. The CDR3 covers 13 residues. DNA of the CDR3: TGTGCCAGCAGCCGTAAAAAGGGCACTGAAGCTTTCTTT. Encoded protein: CASSRKKGTEAFF.

The rearrangement joins TRBV4-1 to TRBJ1-1; 8 nucleotides agree with TRBD1. CDR1 and CDR2 from the germline V gene are MGHRA and YSYEKL. The CDR3 has 16 amino acids. Trimming removed 5 bases from V and 1 base from J; junction bases left unmatched: 9. The CDR3 nucleotides read TGCGCCAGCAGCTTCGGACAGGGAGGTAGGAACACTGAAGCTTTCTTT. Translated: CASSFGQGGRNTEAFF.

This chain uses TRBV5-1 with TRBJ1-1; D perhaps matches TRBD1 (5 bases). The germline V and J ends were trimmed by 0 bases and 5 bases, with 5 bases remaining between them. The CDR3 sequence is 12 residues long. In germline, CDR1 is SGHRS, CDR2 YFSETQ. CDR3 residues: CASSLEGTEAFF. The CDR3 nucleotides are TGCGCCAGCAGCTTGGAGGGGACTGAAGCTTTCTTT.

The V call is TRBV28, the J call TRBJ1-5, with TRBD1 as a possible D gene (6 bases). CDR1 MDHEN and CDR2 SYDVKM come from the germline V gene. This CDR3 is built from 15 residues. Between the trimmed V and J ends, which lost 5 bases and 2 bases, there was a span of 13 bases. CDR3 amino acids: CASSDGGARNQPQHF. Here the CDR3 DNA reads TGTGCCAGCAGTGATGGGGGCGCACGCAATCAGCCCCAGCATTTT.

The chain employs TRBV11-2 and TRBJ1-1, with a possible D match to TRBD1 (6 bases). Trimming took off 3 bases at V and 6 bases at J, with 14 bases between the two ends. The CDR3 length is 14 residues. CDR1 and CDR2 (germline): SGHAT, FQNNGV. This CDR3 reads CASSFSGAGSEAFF. Here the CDR3 DNA reads TGTGCCAGCAGCTTTTCAGGGGCGGGCTCTGAAGCTTTCTTT.

This clone was seen a few times. The V call is TRBV29-1, the J call TRBJ1-1; TRBD1 agrees at 7 bases. V shed 5 bases, J shed 1 base, and the junction held 13 bases outside the gene matches. This CDR3 is 16 amino acids long. The germline CDR1 and CDR2 sequences are SQVTM and ANQGSEA. In DNA, the CDR3 is TGCAGCGTTTACGAGGTGTTCGGGACAGCGAACACTGAAGCTTTCTTT. This translates into CSVYEVFGTANTEAFF.